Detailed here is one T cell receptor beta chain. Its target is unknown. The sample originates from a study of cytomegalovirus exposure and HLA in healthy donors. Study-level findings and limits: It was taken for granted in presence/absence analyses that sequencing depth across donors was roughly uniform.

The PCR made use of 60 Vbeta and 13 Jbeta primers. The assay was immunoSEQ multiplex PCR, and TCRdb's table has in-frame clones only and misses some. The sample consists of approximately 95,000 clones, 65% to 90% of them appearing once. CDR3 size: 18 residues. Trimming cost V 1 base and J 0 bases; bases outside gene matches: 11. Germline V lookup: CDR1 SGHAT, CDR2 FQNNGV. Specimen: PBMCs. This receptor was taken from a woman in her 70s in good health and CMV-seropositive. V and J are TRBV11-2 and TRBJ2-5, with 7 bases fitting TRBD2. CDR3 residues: CASSLVTPGLPYQETQYF. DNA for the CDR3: TGTGCCAGCAGCTTAGTTACACCGGGACTACCGTACCAAGAGACCCAGTACTTC.